This TCR beta chain originates from a study of blood T cell repertoires in COVID-19. Whole-study context: Acute and convalescent COVID-19 samples came from the United States, Italy and Spain. The analysed material was cDNA or gDNA that came from T cells, B-cell-depleted T cells, or PBMCs.

The V end was cut by 3 bases, the J end by 4 bases, with 16 bases between. The CDR3 contains 15 residues. Data came from immunoSEQ multiplex PCR; TCRdb stores just in-frame clones and leaves some out. This table holds around 170,000 clones, roughly 87% found once. The chain has TRBV5-3 and TRBJ2-5; possibly TRBD2 for D (6 bases). TRBV5-3 is recorded as an ORF, its role being uncertain. Source material: peripheral blood. This receptor was taken from a middle-aged woman with acute or convalescent COVID-19. For the CDR3, the DNA is TGTGCCAGAAGCTCCGGCCCGACAGCGGGAGAGACCCAGTACTTC. Translation: CARSSGPTAGETQYF.